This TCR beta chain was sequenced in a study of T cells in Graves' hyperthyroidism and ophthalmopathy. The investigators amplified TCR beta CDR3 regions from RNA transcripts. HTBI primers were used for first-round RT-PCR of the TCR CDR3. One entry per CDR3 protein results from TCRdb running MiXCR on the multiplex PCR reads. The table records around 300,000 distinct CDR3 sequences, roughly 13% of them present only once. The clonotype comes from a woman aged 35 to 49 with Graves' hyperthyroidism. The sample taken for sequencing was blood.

The CDR3 region has the DNA TGTGCCAGCAGCGTAGGAGGGGGATCGGACTATGGCTACACCTTC. Its translation: CASSVGGGSDYGYTF. This chain joins TRBV9 and TRBJ1-2; TRBD1 might be the D (6 bases). The CDR3 spans 15 residues. The germline CDR1 and CDR2 sequences are SGDLS and YYNGEE. With 0 bases removed from V and 3 bases from J, the gap between germline ends came to 12 bases.